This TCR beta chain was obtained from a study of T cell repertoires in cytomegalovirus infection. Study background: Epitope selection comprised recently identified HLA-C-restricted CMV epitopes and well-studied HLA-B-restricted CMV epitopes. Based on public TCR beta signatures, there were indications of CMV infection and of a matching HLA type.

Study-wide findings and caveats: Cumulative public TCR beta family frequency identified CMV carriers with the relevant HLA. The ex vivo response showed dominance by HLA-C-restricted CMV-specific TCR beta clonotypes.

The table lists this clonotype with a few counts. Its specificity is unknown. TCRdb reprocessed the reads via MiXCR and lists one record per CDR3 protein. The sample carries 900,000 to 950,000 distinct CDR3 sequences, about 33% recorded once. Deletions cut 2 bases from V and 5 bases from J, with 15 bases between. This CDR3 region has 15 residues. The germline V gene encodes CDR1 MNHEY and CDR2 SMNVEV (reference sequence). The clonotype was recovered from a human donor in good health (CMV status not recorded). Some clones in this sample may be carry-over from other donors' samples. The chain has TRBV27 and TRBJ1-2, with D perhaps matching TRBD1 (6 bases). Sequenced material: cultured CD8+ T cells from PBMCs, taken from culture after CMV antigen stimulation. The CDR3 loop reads CASSLTQTGRYGYTF. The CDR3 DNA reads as TGTGCCAGCAGTTTAACCCAGACAGGCCGTTATGGCTACACCTTC.